Here is one TCR beta chain with its context. PCR employed 60 Vbeta and 13 Jbeta primers. Only in-frame clones appear in the TCRdb table, and some are missing; sequencing was by immunoSEQ multiplex PCR. Among 95,000 to 130,000 clones listed, 9.5% were seen once. Looked up from germline, CDR1 is MNHNS and CDR2 is SASEGT. The V end was cut by 4 bases, the J end by 4 bases, with 17 bases between. This CDR3 spans 16 amino acids. The data derive from a study of cytomegalovirus exposure and HLA in healthy donors. Sequenced: PBMCs. The chain carries TRBV6-1 and TRBJ2-1; possibly TRBD1 for D (5 bases). The receptor was derived from a man aged 25-45 years in good health and CMV-seronegative. The CDR3 protein is CASSGLPDKNYNEQFF. The CDR3 coding sequence is TGTGCCAGCAGTGGACTGCCGGACAAGAATTACAATGAGCAGTTCTTC.